Below, 32 T cell receptor beta chains from the same sample are listed, as sequenced in a study of T cell responses to AZD1222 COVID-19 vaccine. The table came from immunoSEQ multiplex PCR; TCRdb's copy has only in-frame clones and leaves some out. This sample yields around 130,000 clones, of which less than 95% are seen a single time; 5% to 5.5% belongs to the top ten. The material sequenced was peripheral blood, taken on day 0 of AZD1222 vaccination. Receptors originate from an adult in good health.

The CDR3 loop is CASSLGTESYGYTF. The DNA of the CDR3 is TGTGCCAGCAGTTTGGGTACAGAGAGCTATGGCTACACCTTC. The rearrangement uses TRBV27 and TRBJ1-2; no definite D call. The CDR3 extends over 14 amino acids. The V gene lost 3 bases and the J gene lost 4 bases, with 12 bases spanning the gap. The germline V gene has CDR1 MNHEY and CDR2 SMNVEV (reference sequence).

This clone was found once. The rearrangement joins TRBV29-1 to TRBJ1-1; 8 bases are a match to TRBD1. With V trimmed by 8 bases and J by 4 bases, 6 bases remained unmatched. Germline CDR1 is SQVTM and CDR2 is ANQGSEA. The CDR3 totals 12 residues. The CDR3 reads CSMRTGPTEAFF. As DNA, the CDR3 is TGCAGCATGAGGACAGGGCCCACTGAAGCTTTCTTT.

This clone has a single count. The rearrangement joins TRBV15 to TRBJ1-1, with D possibly being TRBD1 (5 bases). CDR1 LNHNV and CDR2 YYDKDF come from the germline V gene (reference sequence). V was clipped by 3 bases and J by 3 bases, with 14 bases between them. CDR3 length: 15 residues. The CDR3 region is CATSSTGEGYTEAFF. The CDR3 bases are TGTGCCACCAGCAGTACGGGGGAGGGGTACACTGAAGCTTTCTTT.

The J gene is TRBJ2-1, the V gene TRBV5-6; no firm D call. The V gene's germline CDR1 is SGHDT and CDR2 YYEEEE. This CDR3 comprises 16 residues. Between the trimmed V and J ends, which lost 0 bases and 0 bases, there was a span of 10 bases. In DNA, the CDR3 is TGTGCCAGCAGCTTGGGGGGTTTAAACTCCTACAATGAGCAGTTCTTC. This codes for CASSLGGLNSYNEQFF.

This clone was counted a single time. This rearrangement joins TRBV19 to TRBJ1-6, with D uncertain. V lost 3 bases to trimming and J lost 1 base, with 4 bases between them. The CDR3 spans 14 residues. Germline V gene sequence: CDR1 LNHDA, CDR2 SQIVND (reference sequence). The CDR3 DNA reads TGTGCCAGTAGTATGGAATCCTATAATTCACCCCTCCACTTT. This sequence encodes CASSMESYNSPLHF.

The rearrangement joins TRBV9 to TRBJ1-5; maybe TRBD1 (6 bases). The CDR3 spans 14 residues. V shed 2 bases and J shed 7 bases, with 13 bases lying between them. CDR1 and CDR2 (germline): SGDLS, YYNGEE. CDR3 in DNA: TGTGCCAGCAGCGTCTCCGGGACATACCAGCCCCAGCATTTT. This gives the protein CASSVSGTYQPQHF.

This sequence joins TRBV6-5 and TRBJ1-6; the D is unclear. Trimming removed 8 bases at V and 0 bases at J, with 11 bases between. Germline values: CDR1 MNHEY, CDR2 SVGAGI. The CDR3 has 15 amino acids. CDR3 nucleotides: TGTGCCAGCTGGCCGGATAGCTCCTATAATTCACCCCTCCACTTT. Protein: CASWPDSSYNSPLHF.

The V gene is TRBV10-2, the J gene TRBJ2-1; 7 bases map to TRBD2. Losses at the gene ends were 7 bases for V and 3 bases for J; bases not matched to a gene: 6. Germline assignment: CDR1 WSHSY and CDR2 SAAADI. The CDR3 has 14 amino acids. The CDR3 coding sequence is TGCGCCAGCAAAGGCGGGAGCAGCTACAATGAGCAGTTCTTC. Amino acid sequence: CASKGGSSYNEQFF.

The chain links TRBV21-1 to TRBJ2-1. TRBV21-1 is recorded as a pseudogene. The CDR3 is 15 amino acids. CDR3 DNA: TGTGCCAGCAGCGGGGGGGACAGCCAATACAATGAGCAGTTCTTC. Amino acid sequence: CASSGGDSQYNEQFF.

The chain links TRBV29-1 to TRBJ2-1, with 8 bases lining up with TRBD1. The CDR3 runs to 15 residues. J lost 7 bases, V lost 7 bases, and 15 bases had no gene match. Germline values: CDR1 SQVTM, CDR2 ANQGSEA. This CDR3 is CSAMEGQGRRNEQFF. For the CDR3, the DNA is TGCAGCGCGATGGAAGGACAGGGAAGGAGAAATGAGCAGTTCTTC.

The chain recombines TRBV18 with TRBJ1-1; D is perhaps TRBD1 (6 bases). The length of the CDR3 is 13 residues. The germline CDR1 and CDR2 sequences are KGHSH and LQKENI. The ends were cut back, 5 bases at V and 1 base at J, with 8 bases in the middle. CDR3 sequence reads: CASSKTGNTEAFF. CDR3 sequence (DNA): TGTGCCAGCTCAAAGACAGGGAACACTGAAGCTTTCTTT. Supplemented by reference TRBV18 and TRBJ1-1, the full variable domain reads NAGVMQNPRHLVRRRGQEARLRCSPMKGHSHVYWYRQLPEEGLKFMVYLQKENIIDESGMPKERFSAEFPKEGPSILRIQQVVRGDSAAYFCASSKTGNTEAFFGQGTRLTVV.

The chain uses TRBV28 and TRBJ1-1; possible D gene TRBD1, 5 bases. In germline, CDR1 is MDHEN, CDR2 SYDVKM. This CDR3 has 13 amino acids. The V end lost 5 bases, the J end lost 11 bases, and 18 bases lay between the germline ends. The CDR3 region is CASSTTGLPTAFF. CDR3 DNA sequence: TGTGCCAGCAGTACTACGGGACTTCCCACCGCTTTCTTT.

Regarding this clone: One end of the junction does not line up with germline, which may come from a read error. This chain joins TRBV5-5 and TRBJ1-1; D not certain. Germline V gives CDR1 SGHKS, CDR2 YYEKEE (reference sequence). The CDR3 has 15 residues. The CDR3 is CASSLAGGLKTEAFF. The CDR3 DNA sequence: TGTGCCAGCAGCTTGGCAGGAGGGTTGAAGACTGAAGCTTTCTTT.

This clone was counted once. The germline gene is not matched at one end of the junction; a read error may be the cause. The genes are TRBV5-1 and TRBJ1-2; D possibly corresponds to TRBD1 (6 bases). This CDR3 is built from 13 residues. CDR1 and CDR2 from the germline V gene are SGHRS and YFSETQ. The CDR3, as DNA: TGCGCCAGCAGTTTGGGGGCAGATTATGGCTACACCTTC. Amino acids: CASSLGADYGYTF.

The J gene is TRBJ1-1, the V gene TRBV5-1; D is ambiguous. Trimming removed 4 bases from V and 5 bases from J, with 18 bases in between. The germline V gene has CDR1 SGHRS and CDR2 YFSETQ. The CDR3 runs to 15 residues. CDR3: CASSVGRAGVTEAFF. The CDR3 nucleotides read TGCGCCAGCAGCGTCGGCCGGGCAGGTGTAACTGAAGCTTTCTTT.

CDR3 DNA: TGTGCCAGCAGCCTTCCAAGGGACGGTCCTATGCAGTACTTC. Translating gives CASSLPRDGPMQYF. The gene calls are TRBV11-2 and TRBJ2-7; D possibly matches TRBD1 or TRBD2 (5 bases each). Germline CDR1 and CDR2: SGHAT and FQNNGV. Trimming pared 5 bases from V and 9 bases from J, leaving 20 bases between. This CDR3 contains 14 residues.

V and J are TRBV19 and TRBJ2-7, with TRBD1 matching over 8 bases. This CDR3 has 14 residues. The J segment lost 4 bases and the V segment lost 3 bases, leaving 5 bases of the junction unmatched. CDR1 and CDR2 (germline): LNHDA, SQIVND (reference sequence). CDR3 in DNA: TGTGCCAGTAGTATCCCGGGACAGGTGTACGAGCAGTACTTC. The encoded protein is CASSIPGQVYEQYF.

The chain combines TRBV5-6 with TRBJ2-3; D is undetermined. Trimming left V 0 bases short and J 2 bases short, with 10 bases between. Germline CDR1 and CDR2: SGHDT and YYEEEE. This CDR3 is built from 15 residues. CDR3 in DNA: TGTGCCAGCAGCTTGGGGTTAAGGGACACAGATACGCAGTATTTT. It translates to CASSLGLRDTDTQYF.

The chain uses TRBV7-8 and TRBJ1-6; no firm D call. The CDR3 has 14 residues. The germline gives CDR1 SGHVS, CDR2 FQNEAQ. With 1 base removed from V and 7 bases from J, the gap between germline ends came to 8 bases. CDR3 amino acids: CASSLGPKNSPLHF. CDR3 DNA: TGTGCCAGCAGCTTAGGGCCGAAAAATTCACCCCTCCACTTT. Variable domain in full (rest from reference TRBV7-8 and TRBJ1-6): GAGVSQSPRYKVAKRGQDVALRCDPISGHVSLFWYQQALGQGPEFLTYFQNEAQLDKSGLPSDRFFAERPEGSVSTLKIQRTQQEDSAVYLCASSLGPKNSPLHFGNGTRLTVT.

This clone occurred once. V gene TRBV21-1 combines with J gene TRBJ1-6; the table names TRBD1, a call not compared with the DNA. TRBV21-1 is a pseudogene segment. The CDR3 is made up of 16 amino acids. The CDR3 DNA reads TGTGCCAGCAATAGAACAGGGGGCGCTTCCGATTCACCCCTCCACTTT. Translating gives CASNRTGGASDSPLHF.

V and J are TRBV5-8 and TRBJ1-6, with TRBD1 matching 7 bases. The CDR3 length is 19 residues. Germline V gene data show CDR1 as SGHTS and CDR2 as YDEGEE. Trimming removed 0 bases from V and 7 bases from J; junction bases left unmatched: 16. The CDR3 protein is CASSLGGGVGLFWNSPLHF. The CDR3 bases are TGTGCCAGCAGCTTGGGAGGGGGCGTTGGTCTGTTTTGGAATTCACCCCTCCACTTT. The entire variable domain, with the rest obtained from reference TRBV5-8 and TRBJ1-6, is as follows: EAGVTQSPTHLIKTRGQQATLRCSPISGHTSVYWYQQALGLGLQFLLWYDEGEERNRGNFPPRFSGRQFPNYSSELNVNALELEDSALYLCASSLGGGVGLFWNSPLHFGNGTRLTVT.

This chain links TRBV5-4 with TRBJ1-2, with D unclear. CDR1 and CDR2 from the germline V gene are SGHNT and YYREEE (reference sequence). Between the trimmed V and J ends, which lost 0 bases and 1 base, there was a span of 13 bases. This CDR3 region has 16 residues. The CDR3 spells CASSLVARNLNYGYTF. CDR3 nucleotides: TGTGCCAGCAGCTTGGTGGCACGTAACCTTAACTATGGCTACACCTTC.

J is TRBJ2-1 and V is TRBV3-1 (or the pseudogene TRBV3-2), with D unresolved. The germline V gene has CDR1 LGHDT and CDR2 YNNKEL (reference sequence). CDR3 length equals 15 residues. Between the trimmed V and J ends, which lost 5 bases and 5 bases, there was a span of 16 bases. The CDR3 here is CASSDLSRQNNEQFF. The CDR3 nucleotides are TGTGCCAGCAGCGATCTCTCCAGGCAAAACAATGAGCAGTTCTTC.

The rearrangement uses TRBV27 and TRBJ1-5, with 8 bases lining up with TRBD1. Germline lookup yields CDR1 MNHEY and CDR2 SMNVEV (reference sequence). The CDR3 sequence is 18 residues long. Unmatched junction bases numbered 16, after V lost 6 bases and J lost 3 bases. The CDR3 nucleotides read TGTGCCAGCAGCCTTTACCCCTCCCAGGGGGCGGACAATCAGCCCCAGCATTTT. It encodes CASSLYPSQGADNQPQHF.

This chain uses TRBV7-9 with TRBJ2-7, with D perhaps TRBD2 (6 bases). CDR3 length: 16 amino acids. Germline assignment: CDR1 SEHNR and CDR2 FQNEAQ (reference sequence). V lost 5 bases, J lost 1 base, and 18 bases lay in between. DNA of the CDR3: TGTGCCAGCAGCGGGAGGCGGAACGCCTTATCCTACGAGCAGTACTTC. It encodes CASSGRRNALSYEQYF.

This clone has just a few counts. The gene calls are TRBV28 and TRBJ1-2; D is uncertain. The V end lost 7 bases, the J end lost 4 bases, and 16 bases lay between the germline ends. The length of the CDR3 is 14 residues. Germline CDR1 reads MDHEN; CDR2 reads SYDVKM. CDR3 protein: CASTVGRGSYGYTF. DNA of the CDR3: TGTGCCAGCACCGTCGGGCGCGGTAGCTATGGCTACACCTTC.

The chain employs TRBV6-2 or TRBV6-3 and TRBJ2-7; 8 bases are a match to TRBD2. In germline, CDR1 is MNHEY, CDR2 SVGEGT. V was clipped by 4 bases and J by 0 bases; unmatched bases: 8. The CDR3 is 16 amino acids. CDR3 bases: TGTGCCAGCAGTTCTACTCGACTAGCGTTCTCCTACGAGCAGTACTTC. This sequence encodes CASSSTRLAFSYEQYF.

The CDR3, as DNA: TGTGCCAGCAGTTCCTACAGGGCGACCTCCTATAATTCACCCCTCCACTTT. Translating it yields CASSSYRATSYNSPLHF. The chain carries TRBV27 and TRBJ1-6; weak D call: TRBD1 (6 bases). The germline V and J ends were trimmed by 4 bases and 0 bases, with 13 bases remaining between them. The length of the CDR3 is 17 residues. Germline CDR1 MNHEY, CDR2 SMNVEV (reference sequence).

The rearrangement links TRBV30 to TRBJ1-1; tentatively, D is TRBD1 (5 bases). CDR1 is GTSNPN and CDR2 is SVGIG in the germline V gene (reference sequence). V lost 2 bases, J lost 0 bases, and 10 bases lay in between. The CDR3 loop spans 14 amino acids. The CDR3: CAWSSGELNTEAFF. The CDR3 DNA reads TGTGCCTGGAGTTCGGGGGAACTGAACACTGAAGCTTTCTTT.

The chain couples TRBV19 to TRBJ1-1; 8 bases line up with TRBD1. From germline, CDR1 is LNHDA and CDR2 SQIVND (reference sequence). This CDR3 region has 15 residues. V lost 8 bases to trimming and J lost 0 bases; unmatched junction nucleotides: 8. The CDR3 DNA reads as TGTGCCAGTCGGACAGGGCGTTTGATGAACACTGAAGCTTTCTTT. This codes for CASRTGRLMNTEAFF.

The CDR3 coding sequence is TGTGCCAGTAGTTCGGGACTAGCGGGAGGGGTAAGCTCCTACAATGAGCAGTTCTTC. Translated: CASSSGLAGGVSSYNEQFF. The chain links TRBV19 to TRBJ2-1; 16 bases match TRBD2. With 5 bases clipped from V and 0 bases from J, the junction kept 7 bases outside the gene matches. CDR1 LNHDA and CDR2 SQIVND come from the germline V gene (reference sequence). The CDR3 is 19 residues long.

This clone was observed once. The gene calls are TRBV11-2 and TRBJ2-5; tentative D call: TRBD1 (7 bases). Germline CDR1 reads SGHAT; CDR2 reads FQNNGV. The CDR3 has 14 amino acids. The V end was cut by 7 bases, the J end by 5 bases, with 17 bases between. CDR3 residues: CASKIDREVETQYF. The CDR3 nucleotides are TGTGCCAGCAAGATAGACAGGGAGGTTGAGACCCAGTACTTC. The full variable domain, rest sourced from reference TRBV11-2 and TRBJ2-5, is EAGVAQSPRYKIIEKRQSVAFWCNPISGHATLYWYQQILGQGPKLLIQFQNNGVVDDSQLPKDRFSAERLKGVDSTLKIQPAKLEDSAVYLCASKIDREVETQYFGPGTRLLVL.